This T cell receptor (beta chain) appears in the sequencing data of a study of blood T cell repertoires in COVID-19. Study at large: PBMCs, B-cell-depleted T cells, or T cells provided the cDNA or gDNA that made up the material.

In the original workflow: The assay estimated nucleated cells by amplifying reference gene primers. Sequenced by immunoSEQ multiplex PCR; TCRdb stores in-frame clones only, minus some. V and J calls and clone size are as listed in that table; D and trimming were resolved from the DNA. The table includes approximately 500,000 clones, roughly 90% detected once. Cohort 3 recovered donors had two negative PCRs, clearance, or symptom resolution. The ends were cut back, 4 bases at V and 5 bases at J, with 2 bases in the middle. The CDR3 covers 11 residues. Germline V gene lookup returns CDR1 MNHNY and CDR2 SVGAGI (reference sequence).

The clonotype comes from a middle-aged woman who had recovered from COVID-19. Sequencing input: PBMCs or T cells enriched from blood (not recorded which). V and J are TRBV6-6 and TRBJ1-4; D call uncertain. The CDR3 sequence: CASSSNEKLFF. The CDR3 nucleotides read TGTGCCAGCAGTTCGAATGAAAAACTGTTTTTT.